This T cell receptor beta chain was captured in a study of breast tumors, draining lymph nodes, adjacent tissues. Axillary draining lymph nodes of breast cancer patients supplied the node samples. This clonotype showed up many times. TCRdb ran MiXCR on the multiplex PCR reads and lists one entry per CDR3 protein. Of some 250,000 distinct CDR3 sequences listed, 30% to 35% are singletons. The CDR3 length is 14 residues. Germline V gene data show CDR1 as SGHDT and CDR2 as YYEEEE. Trimming took off 2 bases at V and 5 bases at J, with 10 bases between the two ends. This sequence originates from a female donor with breast cancer. Some clones in this sample may be carry-over from other donors' samples. The chain has TRBV5-6 and TRBJ1-4; D gene ambiguous. Sequencing was carried out using axillary lymph node tissue. The CDR3 nucleotides are TGTGCCAGCAGCTTCCGGGTCCTAAATGAAAAACTGTTTTTT. It codes for CASSFRVLNEKLFF.